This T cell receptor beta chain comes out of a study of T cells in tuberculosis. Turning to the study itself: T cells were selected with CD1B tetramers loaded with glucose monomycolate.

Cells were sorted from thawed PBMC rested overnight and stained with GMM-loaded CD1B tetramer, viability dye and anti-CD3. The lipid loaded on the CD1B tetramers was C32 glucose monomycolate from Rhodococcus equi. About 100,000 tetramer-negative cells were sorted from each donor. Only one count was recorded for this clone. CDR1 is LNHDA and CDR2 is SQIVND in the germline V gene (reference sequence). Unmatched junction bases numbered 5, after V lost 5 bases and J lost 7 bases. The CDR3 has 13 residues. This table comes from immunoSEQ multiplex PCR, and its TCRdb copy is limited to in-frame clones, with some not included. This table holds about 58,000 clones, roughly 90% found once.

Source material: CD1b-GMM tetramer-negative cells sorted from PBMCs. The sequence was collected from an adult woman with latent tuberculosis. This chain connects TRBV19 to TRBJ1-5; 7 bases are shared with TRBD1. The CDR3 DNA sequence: TGTGCCAGTAGTGACAGGGTAGACCAGCCCCAGCATTTT. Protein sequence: CASSDRVDQPQHF.